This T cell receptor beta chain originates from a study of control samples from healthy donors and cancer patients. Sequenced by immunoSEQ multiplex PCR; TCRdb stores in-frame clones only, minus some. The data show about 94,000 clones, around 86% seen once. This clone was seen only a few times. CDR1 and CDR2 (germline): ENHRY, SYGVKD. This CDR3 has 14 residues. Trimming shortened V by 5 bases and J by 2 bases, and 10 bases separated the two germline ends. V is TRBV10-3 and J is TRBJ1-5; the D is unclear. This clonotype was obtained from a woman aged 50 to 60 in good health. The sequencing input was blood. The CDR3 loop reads CAISPSAGNQPQHF. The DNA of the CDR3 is TGTGCCATCAGTCCGTCAGCGGGCAATCAGCCCCAGCATTTT.